This T cell receptor (beta chain) originates from a study of T cell changes during pregnancy in multiple sclerosis. Sequenced by immunoSEQ multiplex PCR; TCRdb stores in-frame clones only, minus some. The repertoire has some 55,000 clones, more than 90% of them found once; the top ten carry about 1%. The V gene's germline CDR1 is GTSNPN and CDR2 SVGIG (reference sequence). V was trimmed by 0 bases and J by 1 base, leaving 24 bases between them. This CDR3 has 19 residues. This TCR came from a female donor in good health, enrolled as a control in a pregnancy study. Sequenced material: peripheral blood, taken after pregnancy. The V call is TRBV30, the J call TRBJ1-1, with D perhaps TRBD1 (5 bases). The CDR3 loop reads CAWSVRRPTAITKNTEAFF. For the CDR3, the DNA is TGTGCCTGGAGTGTACGCCGCCCGACAGCTATAACAAAGAACACTGAAGCTTTCTTT.